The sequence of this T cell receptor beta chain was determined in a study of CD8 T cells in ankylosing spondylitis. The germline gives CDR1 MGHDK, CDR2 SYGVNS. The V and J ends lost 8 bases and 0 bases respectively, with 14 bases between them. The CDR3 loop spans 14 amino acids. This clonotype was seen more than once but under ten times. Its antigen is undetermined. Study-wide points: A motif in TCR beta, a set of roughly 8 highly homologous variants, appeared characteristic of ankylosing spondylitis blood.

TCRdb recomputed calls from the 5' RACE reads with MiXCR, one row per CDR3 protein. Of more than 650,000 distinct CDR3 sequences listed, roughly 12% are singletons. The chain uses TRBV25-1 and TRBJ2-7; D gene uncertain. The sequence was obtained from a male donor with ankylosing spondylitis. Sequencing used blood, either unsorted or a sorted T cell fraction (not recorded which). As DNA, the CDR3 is TGTGCCAGCGCGAGATTGGGTGACTCCTACGAGCAGTACTTC. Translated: CASARLGDSYEQYF.